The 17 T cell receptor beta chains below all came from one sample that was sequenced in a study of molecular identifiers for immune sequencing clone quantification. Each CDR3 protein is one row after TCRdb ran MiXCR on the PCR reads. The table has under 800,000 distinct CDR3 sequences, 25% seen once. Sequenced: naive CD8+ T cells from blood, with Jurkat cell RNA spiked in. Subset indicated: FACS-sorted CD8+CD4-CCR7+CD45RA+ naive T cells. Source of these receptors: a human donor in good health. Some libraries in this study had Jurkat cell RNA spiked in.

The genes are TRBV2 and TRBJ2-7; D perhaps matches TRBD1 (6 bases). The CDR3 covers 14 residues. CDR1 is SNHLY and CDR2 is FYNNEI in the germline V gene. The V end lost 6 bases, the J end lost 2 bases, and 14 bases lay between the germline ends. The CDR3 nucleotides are TGTGCCAGCAGGACGGTGACAGGAACCTACGAGCAGTACTTC. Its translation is CASRTVTGTYEQYF.

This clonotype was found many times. The CDR3: CATSDRLAGELFF. The CDR3 DNA sequence: TGTGCCACCAGTGACAGACTAGCCGGGGAGCTGTTTTTT. The chain couples TRBV24-1 to TRBJ2-2, with D possibly being TRBD2 (6 bases). Trimming pared 4 bases from V and 6 bases from J, leaving 8 bases between. This CDR3 is built from 13 residues. The germline CDR1 and CDR2 sequences are KGHDR and SFDVKD.

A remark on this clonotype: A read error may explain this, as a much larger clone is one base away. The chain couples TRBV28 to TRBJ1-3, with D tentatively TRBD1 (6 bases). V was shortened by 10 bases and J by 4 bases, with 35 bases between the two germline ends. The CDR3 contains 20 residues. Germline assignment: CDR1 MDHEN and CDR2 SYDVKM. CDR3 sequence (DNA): TGTGCCAACATTGGCACTAGGATATTGTCGGACAGACCGTCGGGAAACACCATATATTTT. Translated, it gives CANIGTRILSDRPSGNTIYF.

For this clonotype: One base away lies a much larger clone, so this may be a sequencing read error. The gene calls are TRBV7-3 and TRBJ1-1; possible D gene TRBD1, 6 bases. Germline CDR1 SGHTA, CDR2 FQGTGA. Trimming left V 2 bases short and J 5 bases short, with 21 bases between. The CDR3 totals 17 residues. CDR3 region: CASSLFGAGEGSTEAFF. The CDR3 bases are TGTGCCAGCAGCTTATTTGGGGCAGGGGAGGGGAGTACTGAAGCTTTCTTT.

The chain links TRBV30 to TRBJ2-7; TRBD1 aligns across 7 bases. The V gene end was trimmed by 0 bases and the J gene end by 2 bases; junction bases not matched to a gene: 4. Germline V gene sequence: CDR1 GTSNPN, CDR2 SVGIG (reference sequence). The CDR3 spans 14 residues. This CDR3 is CAWSVAGGPYEQYF. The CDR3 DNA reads TGTGCCTGGAGTGTAGCAGGGGGACCCTACGAGCAGTACTTC.

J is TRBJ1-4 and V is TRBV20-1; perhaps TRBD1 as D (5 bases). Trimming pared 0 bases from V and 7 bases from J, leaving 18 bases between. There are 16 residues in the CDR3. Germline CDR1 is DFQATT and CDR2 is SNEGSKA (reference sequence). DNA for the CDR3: TGCAGTGCTAGAGATTGGGAAGGTCCGGGGGGTGAAAAACTGTTTTTT. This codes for CSARDWEGPGGEKLFF.

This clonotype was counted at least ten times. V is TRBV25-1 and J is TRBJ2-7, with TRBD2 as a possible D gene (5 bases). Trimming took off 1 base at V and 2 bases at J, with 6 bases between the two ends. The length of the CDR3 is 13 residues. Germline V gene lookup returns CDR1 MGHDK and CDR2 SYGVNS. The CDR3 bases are TGTGCCAGCAGTGAATTCGGGACCTACGAGCAGTACTTC. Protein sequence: CASSEFGTYEQYF.

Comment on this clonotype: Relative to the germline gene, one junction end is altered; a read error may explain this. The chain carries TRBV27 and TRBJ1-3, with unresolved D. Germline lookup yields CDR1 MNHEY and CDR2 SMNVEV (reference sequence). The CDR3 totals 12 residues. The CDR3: CASADSGNAIYF. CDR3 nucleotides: TGTGCCAGCGCCGACTCTGGAAACGCCATATATTTT.

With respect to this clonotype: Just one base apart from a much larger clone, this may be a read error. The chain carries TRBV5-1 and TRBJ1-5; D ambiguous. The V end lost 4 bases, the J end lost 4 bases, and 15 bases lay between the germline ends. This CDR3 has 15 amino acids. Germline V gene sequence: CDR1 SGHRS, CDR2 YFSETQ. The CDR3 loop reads CASSTEGFWNQPQHF. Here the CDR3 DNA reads TGCGCCAGCAGCACCGAGGGTTTTTGGAATCAGCCCCAGCATTTT.

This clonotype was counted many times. CDR3 sequence: CASRENEQYF. The CDR3 DNA is TGTGCCAGCAGGGAGAACGAGCAGTACTTC. This sequence joins TRBV6-6 and TRBJ2-7; D unresolved. The germline V gene encodes CDR1 MNHNY and CDR2 SVGAGI (reference sequence). The V and J ends lost 6 bases and 5 bases respectively, with 5 bases between them. The CDR3 has 10 residues.

The CDR3 DNA reads as TGTGCCAGCACACCCACCGGAGAGACCCAGTACTTC. Its translation is CASTPTGETQYF. This chain joins TRBV7-9 and TRBJ2-5; unclear D gene. In germline, CDR1 is SEHNR, CDR2 FQNEAQ (reference sequence). Trimming removed 7 bases from V and 4 bases from J, with 10 bases in between. CDR3 length equals 12 residues.

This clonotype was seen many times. CDR3 coding DNA: TGTGCCAGCAGTGGCAGCAGGACCCAAGGGGCCCAGTACTTC. Protein sequence: CASSGSRTQGAQYF. The genes are TRBV6-6 and TRBJ2-5; a possible D gene is TRBD1 (5 bases). This CDR3 is built from 14 residues. V lost 5 bases and J 9 bases, leaving 19 bases between the germline ends. The germline V gene encodes CDR1 MNHNY and CDR2 SVGAGI (reference sequence).

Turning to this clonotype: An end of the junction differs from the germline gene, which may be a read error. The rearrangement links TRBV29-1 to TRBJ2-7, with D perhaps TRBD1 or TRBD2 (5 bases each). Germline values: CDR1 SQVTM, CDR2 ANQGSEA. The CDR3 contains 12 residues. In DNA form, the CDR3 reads TGTAGCGAAGTCAGAGGGGACTACGAGCAGTACTTC. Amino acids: CSEVRGDYEQYF.

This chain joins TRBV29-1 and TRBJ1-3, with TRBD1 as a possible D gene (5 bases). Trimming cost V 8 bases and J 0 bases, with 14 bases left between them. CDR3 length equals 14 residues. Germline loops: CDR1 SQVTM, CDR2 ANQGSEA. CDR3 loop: CSTYRRNSGNTIYF. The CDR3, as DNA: TGCAGCACCTACAGGAGGAACTCTGGAAACACCATATATTTT.

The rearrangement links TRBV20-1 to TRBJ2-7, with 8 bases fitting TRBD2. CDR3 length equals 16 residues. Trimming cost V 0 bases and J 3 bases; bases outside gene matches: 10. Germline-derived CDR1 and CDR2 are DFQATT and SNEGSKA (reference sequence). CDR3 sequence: CSAREWSGGSVYEQYF. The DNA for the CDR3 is TGCAGTGCTAGAGAGTGGAGCGGGGGTTCCGTCTACGAGCAGTACTTC.

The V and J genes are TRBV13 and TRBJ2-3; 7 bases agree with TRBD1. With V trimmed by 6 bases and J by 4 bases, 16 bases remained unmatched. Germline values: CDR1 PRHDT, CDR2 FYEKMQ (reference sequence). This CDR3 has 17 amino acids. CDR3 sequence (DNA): TGTGCCAGCAGTTCACTAAACAGGGGTCTAAGCTCAGATACGCAGTATTTT. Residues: CASSSLNRGLSSDTQYF.

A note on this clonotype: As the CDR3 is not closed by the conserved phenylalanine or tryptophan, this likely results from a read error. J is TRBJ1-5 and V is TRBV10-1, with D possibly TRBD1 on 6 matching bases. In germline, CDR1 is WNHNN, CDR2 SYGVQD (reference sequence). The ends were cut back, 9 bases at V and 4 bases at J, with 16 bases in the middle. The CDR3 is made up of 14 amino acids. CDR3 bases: TGCGCCAGTAACCGGGACAAGGGGAATCAGCCCCAGCATTTG. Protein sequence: CASNRDKGNQPQHL.